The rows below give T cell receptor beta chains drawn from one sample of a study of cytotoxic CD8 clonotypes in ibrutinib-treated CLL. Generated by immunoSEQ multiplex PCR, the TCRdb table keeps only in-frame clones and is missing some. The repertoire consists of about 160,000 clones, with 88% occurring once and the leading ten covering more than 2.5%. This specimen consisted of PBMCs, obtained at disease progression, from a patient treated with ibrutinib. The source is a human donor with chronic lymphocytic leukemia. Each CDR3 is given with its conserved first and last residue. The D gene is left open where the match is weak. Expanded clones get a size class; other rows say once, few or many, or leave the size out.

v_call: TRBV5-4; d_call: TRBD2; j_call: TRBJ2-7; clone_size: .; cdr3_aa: CASSTLAGGFEQYF; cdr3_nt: TGTGCCAGCAGCACGCTAGCGGGAGGTTTCGAGCAGTACTTC
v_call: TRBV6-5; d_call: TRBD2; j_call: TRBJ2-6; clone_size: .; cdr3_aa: CASSYGRAGANVLTF; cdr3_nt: TGTGCCAGCAGTTATGGGAGGGCGGGGGCCAACGTCCTGACTTTC
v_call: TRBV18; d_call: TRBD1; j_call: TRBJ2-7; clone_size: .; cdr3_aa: CASSPGGTGGYEQYF; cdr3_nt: TGTGCCAGCTCACCCGGAGGGACAGGGGGCTACGAGCAGTACTTC
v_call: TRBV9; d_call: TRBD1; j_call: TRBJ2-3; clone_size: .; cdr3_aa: CASSKTGVPASDTQYF; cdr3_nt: TGTGCCAGCAGCAAGACAGGGGTCCCAGCATCAGATACGCAGTATTTT
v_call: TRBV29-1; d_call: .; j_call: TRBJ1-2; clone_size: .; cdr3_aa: CSVAGQGRYTF; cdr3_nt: TGCAGCGTGGCGGGGCAGGGGCGCTACACCTTC
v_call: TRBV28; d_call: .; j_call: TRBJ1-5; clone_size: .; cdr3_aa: CASTALEQLNQPQHF; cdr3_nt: TGTGCCAGCACCGCCTTGGAACAGCTCAATCAGCCCCAGCATTTT
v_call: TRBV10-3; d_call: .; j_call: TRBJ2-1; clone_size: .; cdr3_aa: CAIKGTWENNEQFF; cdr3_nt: TGTGCCATCAAGGGGACCTGGGAGAACAATGAGCAGTTCTTC
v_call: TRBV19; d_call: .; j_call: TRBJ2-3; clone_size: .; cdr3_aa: CASSLLDSTDTQYF; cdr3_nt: TGTGCCAGTAGTCTCCTTGATAGCACAGATACGCAGTATTTT
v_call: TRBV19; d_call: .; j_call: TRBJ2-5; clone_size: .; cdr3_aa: CASSIFRSTLQETQYF; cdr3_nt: TGTGCCAGTAGTATTTTCAGGTCGACCTTACAAGAGACCCAGTACTTC
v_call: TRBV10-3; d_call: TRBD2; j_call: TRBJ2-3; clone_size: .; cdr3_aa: CAISESAGGHLGDTQYF; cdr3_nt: TGTGCCATCAGTGAGTCTGCGGGAGGCCACCTGGGAGATACGCAGTATTTT
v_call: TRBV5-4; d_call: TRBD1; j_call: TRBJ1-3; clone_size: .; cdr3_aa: CASSFGQATPGNTIYF; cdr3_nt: TGTGCCAGCAGCTTCGGACAGGCGACACCTGGAAACACCATATATTTT
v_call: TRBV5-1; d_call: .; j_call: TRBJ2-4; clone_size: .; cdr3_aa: CASRVGSAAKNIQYF; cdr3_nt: TGCGCCAGCAGGGTCGGGAGCGCCGCCAAAAACATTCAGTACTTC
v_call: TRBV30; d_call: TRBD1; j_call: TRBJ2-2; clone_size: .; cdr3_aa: CAWSVEDRGSGELFF; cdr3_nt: TGTGCCTGGAGTGTCGAGGACAGGGGGTCCGGGGAGCTGTTTTTT
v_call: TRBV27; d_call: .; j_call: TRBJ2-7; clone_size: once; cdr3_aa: CASARGALSYEQYF; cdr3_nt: TGTGCCAGCGCCCGCGGGGCCCTCTCCTACGAGCAGTACTTC
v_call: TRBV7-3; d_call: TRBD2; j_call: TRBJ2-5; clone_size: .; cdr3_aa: CASSQTRGSETQYF; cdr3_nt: TGTGCCAGCAGCCAAACGCGGGGGTCAGAGACCCAGTACTTC
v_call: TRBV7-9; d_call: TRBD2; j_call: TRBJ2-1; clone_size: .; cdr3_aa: CASSPLLGRGENEQFF; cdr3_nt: TGTGCCAGCAGCCCTCTTTTGGGGAGGGGAGAAAATGAGCAGTTCTTC
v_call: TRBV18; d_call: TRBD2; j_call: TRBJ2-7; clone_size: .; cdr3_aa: CASSREGPSEQYF; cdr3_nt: TGTGCCAGCTCGAGGGAGGGCCCCTCCGAGCAGTACTTC
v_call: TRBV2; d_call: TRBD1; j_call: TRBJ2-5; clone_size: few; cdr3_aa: CASRTRDRAGETQYF; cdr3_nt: TGTGCCAGCAGGACACGGGACAGGGCGGGGGAGACCCAGTACTTC
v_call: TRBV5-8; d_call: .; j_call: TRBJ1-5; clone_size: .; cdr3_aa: CASSLVGQYNQPQHF; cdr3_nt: TGTGCCAGCAGCTTGGTTGGACAGTACAATCAGCCCCAGCATTTT
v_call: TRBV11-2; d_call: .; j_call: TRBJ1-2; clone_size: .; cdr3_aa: CASSLGRRNYGYTF; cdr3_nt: TGTGCCAGCAGCTTAGGGCGACGGAACTATGGCTACACCTTC
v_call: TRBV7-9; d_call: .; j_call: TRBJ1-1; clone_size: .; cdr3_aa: CASSLEHMNTEAFF; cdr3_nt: TGTGCCAGCAGCTTAGAACATATGAACACTGAAGCTTTCTTT
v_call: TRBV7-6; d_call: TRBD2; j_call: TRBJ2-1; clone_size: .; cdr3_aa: CASSLAGGRVGEQFF; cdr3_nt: TGTGCCAGCAGCTTAGCGGGTGGGAGGGTAGGAGAGCAGTTCTTC
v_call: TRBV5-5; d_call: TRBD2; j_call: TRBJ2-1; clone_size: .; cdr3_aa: CASSFTSGSTFRAEQFF; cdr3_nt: TGTGCCAGCAGCTTTACTAGCGGGAGTACTTTTAGGGCTGAGCAGTTCTTC
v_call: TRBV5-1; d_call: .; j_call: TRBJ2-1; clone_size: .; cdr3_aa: CASSLAGLRDGYNEQFF; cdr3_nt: TGCGCCAGCAGCTTGGCCGGTCTGCGGGATGGCTACAATGAGCAGTTCTTC
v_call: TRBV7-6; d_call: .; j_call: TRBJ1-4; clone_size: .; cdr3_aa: CASSTMDSGREKLFF; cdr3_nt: TGTGCCAGCAGCACAATGGACAGCGGTCGGGAAAAACTGTTTTTT
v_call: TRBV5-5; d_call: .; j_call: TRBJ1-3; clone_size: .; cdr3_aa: CASSHRLASGNTIYF; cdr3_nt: TGTGCCAGCAGCCACAGGCTTGCCTCTGGAAACACCATATATTTT
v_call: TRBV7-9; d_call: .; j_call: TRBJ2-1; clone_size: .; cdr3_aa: CASSRTGISYNEQFF; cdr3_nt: TGTGCCAGCAGCCGAACAGGGATTTCCTACAATGAGCAGTTCTTC